This T cell receptor (beta chain) was recovered during a study of early T cells in non-severe SARS-CoV-2 infection (dated by TCRdb to the early 2020s). For context, the study as a whole: Bulk RNA from unsorted whole blood was used for TCR sequencing, so alpha and beta chains could not be paired. The investigation overall reported the following: VDJdb matching was skewed toward anti-spike CD8 responses and likely underestimated virus-specific expansions by missing private and CD4 specificities.

This was a case-control study nested in a cohort of healthcare workers in London, UK, who had nasopharyngeal swab PCR tests and blood samples taken every week. Healthcare workers were recruited during the week of the UK lockdown, between 23 and 31 March 2020, and followed weekly for up to roughly 15 weeks. This clonotype occurred many times. No cognate antigen has been identified for it. Nothing much larger sits one base from this clone, and base qualities are not available. The library was obtained by 5' RACE. Sequencer: NextSeq 500. The TCR library protocol attached unique molecular identifiers to individual cDNA molecules to correct for sequencing error and PCR bias. TCR alpha and beta chains were both sequenced, and the abundances of alpha and beta sequences in each sample were closely correlated with each other. The study's processing was this. Decombinator V4 was used to annotate the V gene, J gene and CDR3 of the TCR sequences. Expanded TCRs were defined as changing significantly between any two time points under a Poisson model with p below 0.0001. TCR abundances were normalised to the total number of TCRs sequenced in each sample and reported as counts per million. VDJdb, accessed 1 November 2021, was searched for CMV, EBV and SARS-CoV-2 annotated TCRs, with TCRs annotated for multiple antigens excluded. TCRdb passed the public sequencing reads through fastp at Q25 and MiXCR, retaining productive beta sequences. For every CDR3 protein sequence, its rows merge into one entry that carries the most common genes and DNA. The V and J calls were determined by TCRdb, not by the authors. In all, the sample holds about 58,000 distinct CDR3 sequences, and 10% to 15% of those were seen once. 10% of the sample lies in the top ten.

Sequencing was done on a sample of whole blood. This sequence was found in an adult who was a healthcare worker with PCR-confirmed SARS-CoV-2 infection or an uninfected control (not recorded which).

The DNA sequence follows: TGTGCCAGCAGTGGGACAGGGGGCAAGGATGAGCAGTTCTTC. This translates into CASSGTGGKDEQFF. The sequence links TRBV6-2 or TRBV6-3 to TRBJ2-1; 12 middle bases align to TRBD1. V and J are trimmed by 5 bases and 8 bases, and the gene matches miss 4 bases of the junction. The CDR3 runs 14 amino acids, cysteine and phenylalanine included. Only the CDR3 DNA is retained, 42 bases long and in frame from the first base. The germline V gene sets CDR1 to MNHEY and CDR2 to SVGEGT.